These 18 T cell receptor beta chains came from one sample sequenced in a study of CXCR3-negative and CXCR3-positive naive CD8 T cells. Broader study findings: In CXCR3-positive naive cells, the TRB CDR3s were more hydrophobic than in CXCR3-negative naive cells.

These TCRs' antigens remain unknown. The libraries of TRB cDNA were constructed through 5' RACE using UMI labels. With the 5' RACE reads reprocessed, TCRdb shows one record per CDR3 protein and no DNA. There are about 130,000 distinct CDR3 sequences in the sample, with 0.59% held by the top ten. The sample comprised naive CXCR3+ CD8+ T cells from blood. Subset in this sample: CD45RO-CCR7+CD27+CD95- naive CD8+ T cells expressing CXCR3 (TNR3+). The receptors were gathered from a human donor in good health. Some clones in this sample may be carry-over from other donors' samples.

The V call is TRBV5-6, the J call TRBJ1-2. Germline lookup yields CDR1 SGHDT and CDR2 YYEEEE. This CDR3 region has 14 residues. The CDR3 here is CASSFIRGDYGYTF.

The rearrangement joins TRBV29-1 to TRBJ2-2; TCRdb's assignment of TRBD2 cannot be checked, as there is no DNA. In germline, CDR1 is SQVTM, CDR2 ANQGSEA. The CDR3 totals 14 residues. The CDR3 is CSVLAGVNTGELFF.

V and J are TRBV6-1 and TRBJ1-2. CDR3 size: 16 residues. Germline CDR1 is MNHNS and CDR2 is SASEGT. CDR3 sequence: CASSLTRAGDDYGYTF.

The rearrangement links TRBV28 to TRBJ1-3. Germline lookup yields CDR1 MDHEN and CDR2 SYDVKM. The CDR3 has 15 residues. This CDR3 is CASGSRVNSGNTIYF.

The CDR3 protein is CSVITDYGYTF. The rearrangement links TRBV29-1 to TRBJ1-2. Germline-derived CDR1 and CDR2 are SQVTM and ANQGSEA. This CDR3 is built from 11 residues.

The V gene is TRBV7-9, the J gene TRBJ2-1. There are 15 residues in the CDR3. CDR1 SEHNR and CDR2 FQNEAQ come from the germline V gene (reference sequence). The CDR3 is CASSLAGLLDNEQFF.

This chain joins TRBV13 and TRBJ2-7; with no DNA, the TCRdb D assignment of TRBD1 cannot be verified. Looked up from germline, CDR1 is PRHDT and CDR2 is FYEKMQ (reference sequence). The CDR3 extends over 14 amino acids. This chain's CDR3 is CASSQGRGPGEQYF.

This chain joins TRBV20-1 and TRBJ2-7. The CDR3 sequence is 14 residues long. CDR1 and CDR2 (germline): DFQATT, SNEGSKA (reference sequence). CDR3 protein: CSARDLWRNYEQYF.

The CDR3 is CAISDGGTAYEQYF. V and J are TRBV10-3 and TRBJ2-7. The germline CDR1 and CDR2 sequences are ENHRY and SYGVKD. The CDR3 spans 14 residues.

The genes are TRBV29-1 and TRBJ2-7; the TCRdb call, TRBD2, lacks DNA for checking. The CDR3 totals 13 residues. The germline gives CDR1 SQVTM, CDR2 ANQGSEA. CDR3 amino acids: CSVVALESYEQYF.

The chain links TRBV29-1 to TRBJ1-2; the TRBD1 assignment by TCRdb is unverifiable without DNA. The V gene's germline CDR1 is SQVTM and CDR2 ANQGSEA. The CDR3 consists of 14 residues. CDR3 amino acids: CSVPSGTGGYGYTF.

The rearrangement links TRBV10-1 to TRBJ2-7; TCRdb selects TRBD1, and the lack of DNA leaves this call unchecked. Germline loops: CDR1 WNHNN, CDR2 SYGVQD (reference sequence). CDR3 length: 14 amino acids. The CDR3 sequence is CASSADRGRDEQYF.

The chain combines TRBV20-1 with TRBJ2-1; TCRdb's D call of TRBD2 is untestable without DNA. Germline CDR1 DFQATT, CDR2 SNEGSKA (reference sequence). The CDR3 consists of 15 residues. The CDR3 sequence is CSARGTSGLVNEQFF.

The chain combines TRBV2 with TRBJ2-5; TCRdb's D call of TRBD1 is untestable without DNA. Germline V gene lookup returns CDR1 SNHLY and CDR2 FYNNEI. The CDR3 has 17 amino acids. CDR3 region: CASTTSSGQLHQETQYF.

The CDR3 region is CSVKAPTGYGYTF. The chain recombines TRBV29-1 with TRBJ1-2; there is no DNA to check the TCRdb D call of TRBD1. The CDR3 runs to 13 residues. Germline V lookup: CDR1 SQVTM, CDR2 ANQGSEA. Variable domain in full (rest from reference TRBV29-1 and TRBJ1-2): SAVISQKPSRDICQRGTSLTIQCQVDSQVTMMFWYRQQPGQSLTLIATANQGSEATYESGFVIDKFPISRPNLTFSTLTVSNMSPEDSSIYLCSVKAPTGYGYTFGSGTRLTVV.

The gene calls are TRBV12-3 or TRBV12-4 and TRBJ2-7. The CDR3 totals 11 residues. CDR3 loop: CASSSSDEQYF.

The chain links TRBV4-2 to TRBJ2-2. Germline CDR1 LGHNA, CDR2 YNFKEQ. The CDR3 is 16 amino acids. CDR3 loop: CASSQDPGRTTGELFF.

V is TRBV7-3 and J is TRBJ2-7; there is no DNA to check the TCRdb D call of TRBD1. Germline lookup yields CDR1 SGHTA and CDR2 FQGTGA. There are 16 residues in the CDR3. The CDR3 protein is CASSLSSGPMAYEQYF.